Here is one T cell receptor beta chain with its context. The target antigen is unknown. Following 10 days of culture, CD4+ T cells were isolated. Vaccination of participants consisted of two doses of either the BNT162b2 or mRNA-1273 vaccine. The vaccine recipients had no prior SARS-CoV-2 infection, with negative nucleocapsid antibodies. This specimen comes from a study of vaccination effects on CD4 cells after COVID-19. General study points: In healthy vaccinees, only 1 of 255 vaccine-induced clones cross-reacted with common cold coronaviruses. Substantial clonal contraction characterized both infection- and vaccine-induced clones late after vaccination. Convalescent patients in the study were few, and early post-infection timepoints were absent.

The table came from immunoSEQ multiplex PCR; TCRdb's copy has only in-frame clones and leaves some out. The data show tens of thousands of clones, less than 80% seen once. CDR1 is LNHDA and CDR2 is SQIVND in the germline V gene (reference sequence). The CDR3 sequence is 14 residues long. With 10 bases clipped from V and 5 bases from J, the junction kept 10 bases outside the gene matches. Sequenced here: CD4+ T cells from PBMCs cultured without peptide, sampled after COVID-19 vaccination. The chain recombines TRBV19 with TRBJ2-5; 10 bases align to TRBD1. This TCR derives from a human donor who received a COVID-19 vaccine. The chain's CDR3 is CATRDRGLGETQYF. CDR3 in DNA: TGTGCCACAAGGGACAGGGGTCTTGGGGAGACCCAGTACTTC.